This TCR beta chain stems from a study of CD8 T cells in Susac syndrome (dated by TCRdb to the late 2010s). About the investigation overall: Among the Susac syndrome patients who were sequenced, clinically active disease was present in over 5 and clinical remission was observed in roughly eight. At the time of blood withdrawal, Susac syndrome patients were either therapy-naive, taking corticosteroids (with some also receiving IVIg), or on IVIg alone. Repertoire sequencing was used to test whether CD8+ T cell activation and differentiation in Susac syndrome was antigen driven. Clonality of the CD8+ T cell repertoire was compared between around eleven healthy donors, about 14 Susac syndrome patients and under 16 multiple sclerosis patients.

Broad study findings and their caveats: The TCR sequencing and HLA analysis was acknowledged to have included a relatively small number of individuals. Some 15 and five Susac-specific public clones were found in the total CD8+ and CD8+ TEMRA repertoires, respectively. CD8+ repertoires in Susac syndrome showed clonal expansion, which was highest in CD8+ TEMRA cells and was greater in clinically active patients than in remitting patients.

Sequences SEHNR (CDR1) and FQNEAQ (CDR2) are obtained from the germline V gene (reference sequence). Cut back by 7 bases and 1 base, the V and J ends lie 14 bases apart. The CDR3 covers 15 residues, taking in both the cysteine and the phenylalanine. Solely the CDR3 DNA is kept, with 45 bases framed from the first base. Peripheral blood CD8+ and CD4+ T cells from healthy donors, Susac syndrome patients and multiple sclerosis patients were profiled using high-throughput TCR beta sequencing. Susac syndrome patients met recently defined diagnostic criteria for definite or probable disease. Bulk CD8+ and CD4+ T cells were purified magnetically by negative isolation, whereas CD8+ TEMRA cells were enriched by FACS. Blood was drawn into EDTA tubes, processed within 24 hours, and PBMCs were isolated by density gradient centrifugation. PBMCs destined for TCR sequencing were cryopreserved in liquid nitrogen and later thawed in a 37 °C water bath. The sorted or isolated CD4+, CD8+ and CD8+ TEMRA cells reached a purity of at least 90%.

RNA was extracted with the RNeasy kit and about 0.5 to 1 ug was reverse transcribed using random hexamers. The immunoSEQ multiplex PCR assay, covering 54 Vbeta and 13 Jbeta segments, was used to amplify TCR beta CDR3 regions. Bias from PCR amplification was corrected by using a synthetic template baseline for primer optimization and for computational correction. In the source study's methods: Reads were assigned to V, D and J genes according to IMGT and analyzed in immunoSEQ Analyzer, with only productive sequences retained. Clonality was computed as one minus Shannon entropy normalized by log2 of the number of productive unique sequences. For each patient and control, public and private clones were evaluated among the 100 most prevalent clones. A clone was defined as Susac-specific if it was absent from the healthy and MS cohorts, from some 1,100 published viral clones and from other ImmuneACCESS disease sequences. The public sequencing data were trimmed at Q25 with fastp and processed into clonotypes with MiXCR by TCRdb, which kept only in-frame beta chains. Rows with a matching CDR3 protein are joined into one entry that keeps the most common DNA and genes. Here the V and J calls rest on TCRdb's processing, not on the authors' analysis. This sample holds around 100,000 distinct CDR3 sequences; about 96% were observed only once. The ten biggest clones cover less than 0.35% of the sample.

Points on this clonotype: Its antigen has not been determined. The sample holds no much larger clone one base away, and base qualities are not on file.

The chain uses TRBV7-9 and TRBJ2-1, with the D gene not clear enough to name. This receptor was obtained from a human donor with Susac syndrome. Sequences were obtained from CD8+ T cells from PBMCs. The encoded CDR3 is CASTTISTSYNEQFF. The base sequence is TGTGCCAGCACCACTATTAGTACGTCCTACAATGAGCAGTTCTTC. The full variable domain, with segments outside the CDR3 supplied by the reference TRBV7-9 and TRBJ2-1 proteins, appears as DTGVSQNPRHKITKRGQNVTFRCDPISEHNRLYWYRQTLGQGPEFLTYFQNEAQLEKSRLLSDRFSAERPKGSFSTLEIQRTEQGDSAMYLCASTTISTSYNEQFFGPGTRLTVL.